This T cell receptor (beta chain) derives from a study of blood T cell repertoires in COVID-19. At the level of the study: T cells, B-cell-depleted T cells, or PBMCs provided the cDNA or gDNA that served as material.

Germline loops: CDR1 MGHRA, CDR2 YSYEKL. V lost 0 bases and J 6 bases, leaving 17 bases between the germline ends. This CDR3 region has 16 residues. Participants were aged roughly 18 to 89 years, lived in about 26 US areas, and enrolled virtually. Cohort assignment relied on participant-reported clinical history. Recovered participants had two consecutive negative NP/OP PCR tests, healthcare professional clearance, or symptom resolution. The data were produced by immunoSEQ multiplex PCR, yet TCRdb's version contains in-frame clones alone and is incomplete. The table records 360,000 or so clones, about four fifths of them present only once. In this sample, this clone turned up once.

The specimen was PBMCs or T cells enriched from blood (not recorded which). The sequence derives from a woman aged 50 to 60 who had recovered from COVID-19. The chain has TRBV4-1 and TRBJ1-1; D gene uncertain. CDR3 sequence (DNA): TGCGCCAGCAGCCAAGATGCCAGGTCGGGGTCCGCTGAAGCTTTCTTT. Its protein is CASSQDARSGSAEAFF.